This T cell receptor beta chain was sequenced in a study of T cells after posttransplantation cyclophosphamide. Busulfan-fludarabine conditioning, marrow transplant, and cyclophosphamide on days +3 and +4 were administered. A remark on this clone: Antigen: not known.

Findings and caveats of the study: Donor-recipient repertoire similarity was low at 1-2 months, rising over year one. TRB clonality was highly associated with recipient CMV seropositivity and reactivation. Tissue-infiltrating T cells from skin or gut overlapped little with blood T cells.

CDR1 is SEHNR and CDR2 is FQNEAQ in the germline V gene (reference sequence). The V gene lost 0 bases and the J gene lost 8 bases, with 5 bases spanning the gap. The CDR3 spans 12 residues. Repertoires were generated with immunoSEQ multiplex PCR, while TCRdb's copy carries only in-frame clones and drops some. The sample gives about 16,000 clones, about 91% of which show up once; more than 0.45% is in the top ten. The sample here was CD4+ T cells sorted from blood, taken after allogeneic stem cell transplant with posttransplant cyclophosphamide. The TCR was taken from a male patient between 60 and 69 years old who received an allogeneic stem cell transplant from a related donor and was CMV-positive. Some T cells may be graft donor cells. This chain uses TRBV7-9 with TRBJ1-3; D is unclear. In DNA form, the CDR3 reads TGTGCCAGCAGCTTAGCGCGGGACACCATATATTTT. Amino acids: CASSLARDTIYF.